This record covers a single T cell receptor (beta chain). Its antigen remains unidentified. Just one base apart from a much larger clone, this may be a read error. TCRdb reprocessed the 5' RACE reads via MiXCR and lists one record per CDR3 protein. This sample yields about 470,000 distinct CDR3 sequences, of which around a quarter are seen a single time; around 13% belongs to the top ten. The record originates from a study of T-cell memory formation after mild COVID-19. Study results and limitations: Contracting clones, day 15 to 85, had balanced CD4/CD8, and later expanders favored CD4+. Pre-infection memory held some responding clones, suggesting pre-existing cross-reactive T cells responded. The CD4+ clones that contracted clustered mainly within CM and EM, and the CD8+ clones concentrated in EMRA. Researchers could not confirm that second-wave clones peaking on day 37 targeted SARS-CoV-2.

This CDR3 has 15 residues. The junction had 4 bases not matched to a gene; V was cut back by 3 bases and J by 0 bases. Germline V lookup: CDR1 SGHRS, CDR2 YFSETQ. This TCR derives from an adult woman who had mild COVID-19 (a few samples of this study predate the infection). Cell type and time point are not known. Sequenced: PBMCs or a T cell subset sorted from them (not recorded which). The V call is TRBV5-1, the J call TRBJ2-3; 7 bases fit TRBD1. The CDR3 DNA is TGCGCCAGCAGCTACCGGGACAGTAGCACAGATACGCAGTATTTT. It is translated as CASSYRDSSTDTQYF.